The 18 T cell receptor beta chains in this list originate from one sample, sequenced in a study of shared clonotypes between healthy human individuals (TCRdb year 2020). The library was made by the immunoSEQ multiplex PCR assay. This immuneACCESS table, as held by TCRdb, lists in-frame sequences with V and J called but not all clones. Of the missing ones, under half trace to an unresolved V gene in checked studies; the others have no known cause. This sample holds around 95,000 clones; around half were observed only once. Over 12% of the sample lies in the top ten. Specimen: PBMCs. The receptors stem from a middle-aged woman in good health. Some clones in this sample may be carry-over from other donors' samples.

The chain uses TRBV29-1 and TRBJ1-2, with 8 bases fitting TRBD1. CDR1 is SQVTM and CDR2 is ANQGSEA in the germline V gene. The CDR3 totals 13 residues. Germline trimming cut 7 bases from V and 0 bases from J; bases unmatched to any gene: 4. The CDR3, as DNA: TGCAGCGCCCCGGACAGGGCTAACTATGGCTACACCTTC. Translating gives CSAPDRANYGYTF.

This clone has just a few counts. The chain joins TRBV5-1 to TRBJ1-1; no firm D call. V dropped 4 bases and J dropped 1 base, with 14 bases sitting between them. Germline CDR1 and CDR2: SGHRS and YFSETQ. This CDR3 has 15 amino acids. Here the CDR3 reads CASSALSGKNTEAFF. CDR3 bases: TGCGCCAGCAGCGCCCTCAGTGGAAAGAACACTGAAGCTTTCTTT.

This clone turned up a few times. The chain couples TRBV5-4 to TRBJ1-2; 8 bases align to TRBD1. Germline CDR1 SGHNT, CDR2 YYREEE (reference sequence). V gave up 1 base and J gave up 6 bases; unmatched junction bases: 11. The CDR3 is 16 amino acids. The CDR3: CASSLSVYRGVHGYTF. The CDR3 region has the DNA TGTGCCAGCAGCTTGTCTGTGTACAGGGGGGTTCATGGCTACACCTTC.

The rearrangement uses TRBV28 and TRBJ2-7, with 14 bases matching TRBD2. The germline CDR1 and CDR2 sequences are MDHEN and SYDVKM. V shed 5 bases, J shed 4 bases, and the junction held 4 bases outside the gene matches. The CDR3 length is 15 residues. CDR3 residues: CASSTRLAGGYEQYF. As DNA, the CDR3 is TGTGCCAGCAGTACTAGACTAGCGGGAGGGTACGAGCAGTACTTC.

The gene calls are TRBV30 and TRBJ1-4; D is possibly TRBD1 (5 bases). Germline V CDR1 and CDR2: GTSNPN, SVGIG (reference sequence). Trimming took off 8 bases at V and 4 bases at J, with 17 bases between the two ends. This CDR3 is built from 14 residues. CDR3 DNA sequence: TGTGCCGGGTCGGGGGGGACGGGTAATGAAAAACTGTTTTTT. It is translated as CAGSGGTGNEKLFF.

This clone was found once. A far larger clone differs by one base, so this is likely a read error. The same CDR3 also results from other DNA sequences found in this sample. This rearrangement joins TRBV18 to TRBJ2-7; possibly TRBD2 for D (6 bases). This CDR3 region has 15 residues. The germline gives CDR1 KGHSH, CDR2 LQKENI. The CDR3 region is CASSPRGGTIYEQYF. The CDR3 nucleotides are TGTGCCAGTTCACCACGGGGCGGGACGATCTACGAGCAGTACTTC. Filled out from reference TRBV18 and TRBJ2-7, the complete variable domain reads NAGVMQNPRHLVRRRGQEARLRCSPMKGHSHVYWYRQLPEEGLKFMVYLQKENIIDESGMPKERFSAEFPKEGPSILRIQQVVRGDSAAYFCASSPRGGTIYEQYFGPGTRLTVT.

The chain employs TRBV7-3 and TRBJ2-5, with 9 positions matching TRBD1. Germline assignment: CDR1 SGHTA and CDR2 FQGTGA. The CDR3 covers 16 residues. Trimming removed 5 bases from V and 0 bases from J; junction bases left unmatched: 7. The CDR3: CASSLRDRAYQETQYF. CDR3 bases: TGTGCCAGCAGCCTCCGGGACAGGGCTTACCAAGAGACCCAGTACTTC. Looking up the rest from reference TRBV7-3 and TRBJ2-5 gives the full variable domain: GAGVSQTPSNKVTEKGKYVELRCDPISGHTALYWYRQSLGQGPEFLIYFQGTGAADDSGLPNDRFFAVRPEGSVSTLKIQRTERGDSAVYLCASSLRDRAYQETQYFGPGTRLLVL.

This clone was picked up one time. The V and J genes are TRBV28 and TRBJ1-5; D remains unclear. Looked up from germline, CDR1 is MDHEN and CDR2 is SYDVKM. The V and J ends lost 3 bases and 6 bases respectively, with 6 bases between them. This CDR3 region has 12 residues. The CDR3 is CASSLVGQPQHF. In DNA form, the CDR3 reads TGTGCCAGCAGTTTGGTGGGTCAGCCCCAGCATTTT.

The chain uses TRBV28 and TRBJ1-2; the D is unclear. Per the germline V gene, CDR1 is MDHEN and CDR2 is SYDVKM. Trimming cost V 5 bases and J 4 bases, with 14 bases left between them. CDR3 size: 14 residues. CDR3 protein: CASSPPAGGYGYTF. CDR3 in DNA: TGTGCCAGCAGTCCTCCGGCCGGAGGCTATGGCTACACCTTC.

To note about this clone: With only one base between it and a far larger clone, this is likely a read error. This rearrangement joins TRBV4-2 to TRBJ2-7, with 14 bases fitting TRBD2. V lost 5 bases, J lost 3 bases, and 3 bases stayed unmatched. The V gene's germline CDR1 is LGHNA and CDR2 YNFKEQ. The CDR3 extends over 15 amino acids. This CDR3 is CASSYGTSGSYEQYF. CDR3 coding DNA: TGTGCCAGCAGCTACGGGACTAGCGGGAGCTACGAGCAGTACTTC.

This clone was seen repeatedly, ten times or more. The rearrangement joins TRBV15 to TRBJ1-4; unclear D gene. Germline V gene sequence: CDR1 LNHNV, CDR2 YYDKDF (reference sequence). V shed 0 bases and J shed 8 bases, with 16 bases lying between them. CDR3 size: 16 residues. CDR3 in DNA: TGTGCCACCAGCAGAGATCAATCAGCGGAGGAGGAAAAACTGTTTTTT. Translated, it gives CATSRDQSAEEEKLFF.

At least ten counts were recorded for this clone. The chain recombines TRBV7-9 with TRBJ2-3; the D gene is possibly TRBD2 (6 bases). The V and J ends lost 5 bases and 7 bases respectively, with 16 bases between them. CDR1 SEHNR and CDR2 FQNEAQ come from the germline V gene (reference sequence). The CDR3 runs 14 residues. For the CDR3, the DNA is TGTGCCAGCAGCACTAGCCAATTAGTATATACGCAGTATTTT. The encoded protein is CASSTSQLVYTQYF.

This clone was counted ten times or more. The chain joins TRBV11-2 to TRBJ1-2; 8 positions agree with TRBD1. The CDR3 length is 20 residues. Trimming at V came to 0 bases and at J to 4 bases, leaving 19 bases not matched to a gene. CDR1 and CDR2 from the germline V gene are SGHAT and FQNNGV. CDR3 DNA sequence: TGTGCCAGCAGCTTAGAAGGACAGGGCATTTTATTCCATGGTGGCTATGGCTACACCTTC. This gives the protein CASSLEGQGILFHGGYGYTF.

Here the CDR3 DNA reads TGCGCCAGCAGCCAAGATTGGGGGGCGGCTGAAGCTTTCTTT. It is translated as CASSQDWGAAEAFF. This chain joins TRBV4-3 and TRBJ1-1, with D maybe TRBD1 (6 bases). Germline CDR1 and CDR2: LGHNA and YSLEER. The length of the CDR3 is 14 residues. The V gene lost 0 bases and the J gene lost 6 bases, with 11 bases spanning the gap.

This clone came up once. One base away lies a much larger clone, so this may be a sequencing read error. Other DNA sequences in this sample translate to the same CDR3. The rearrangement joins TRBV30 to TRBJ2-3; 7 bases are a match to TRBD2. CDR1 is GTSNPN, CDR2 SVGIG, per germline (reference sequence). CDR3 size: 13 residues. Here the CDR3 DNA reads TGTGCCTGGAGTTGGCCTGCGGGAGATACGCAGTACTTT. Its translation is CAWSWPAGDTQYF.

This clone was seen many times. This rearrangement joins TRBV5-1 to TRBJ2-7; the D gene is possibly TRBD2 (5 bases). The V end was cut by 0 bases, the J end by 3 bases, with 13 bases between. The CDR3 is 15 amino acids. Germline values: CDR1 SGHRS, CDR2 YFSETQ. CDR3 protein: CASSLVGVTNYEQYF. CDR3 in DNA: TGCGCCAGCAGCTTGGTCGGGGTAACCAACTACGAGCAGTACTTC.

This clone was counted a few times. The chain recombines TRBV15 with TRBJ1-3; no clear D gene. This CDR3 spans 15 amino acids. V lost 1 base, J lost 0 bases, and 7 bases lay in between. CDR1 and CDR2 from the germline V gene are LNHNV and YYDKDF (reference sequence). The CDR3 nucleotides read TGTGCCACCAGCAGAGTCGCCACCTCTGGAAACACCATATATTTT. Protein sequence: CATSRVATSGNTIYF.

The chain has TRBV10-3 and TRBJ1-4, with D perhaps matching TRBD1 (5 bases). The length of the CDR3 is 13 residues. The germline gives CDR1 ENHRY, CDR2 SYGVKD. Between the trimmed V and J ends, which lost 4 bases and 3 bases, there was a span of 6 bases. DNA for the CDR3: TGTGCCATCAGTGGCAGGGCTAATGAAAAACTGTTTTTT. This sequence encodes CAISGRANEKLFF.